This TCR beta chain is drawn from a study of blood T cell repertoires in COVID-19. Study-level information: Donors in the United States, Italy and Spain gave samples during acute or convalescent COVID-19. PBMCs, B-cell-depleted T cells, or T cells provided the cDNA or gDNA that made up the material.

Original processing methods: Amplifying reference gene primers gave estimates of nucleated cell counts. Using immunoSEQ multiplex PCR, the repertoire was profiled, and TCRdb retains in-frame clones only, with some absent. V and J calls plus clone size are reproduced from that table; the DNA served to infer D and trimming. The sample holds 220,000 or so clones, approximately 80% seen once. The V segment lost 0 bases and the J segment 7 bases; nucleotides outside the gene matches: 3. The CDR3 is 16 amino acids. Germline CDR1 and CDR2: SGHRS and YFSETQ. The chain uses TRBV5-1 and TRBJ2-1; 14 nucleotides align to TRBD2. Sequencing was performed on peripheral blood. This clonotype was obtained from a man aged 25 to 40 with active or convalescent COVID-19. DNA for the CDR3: TGCGCCAGCAGCTTGGCGGGACTAGCGGGAGTAAATGAGCAGTTCTTC. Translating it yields CASSLAGLAGVNEQFF. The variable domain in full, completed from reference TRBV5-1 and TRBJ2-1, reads KAGVTQTPRYLIKTRGQQVTLSCSPISGHRSVSWYQQTPGQGLQFLFEYFSETQRNKGNFPGRFSGRQFSNSRSEMNVSTLELGDSALYLCASSLAGLAGVNEQFFGPGTRLTVL.